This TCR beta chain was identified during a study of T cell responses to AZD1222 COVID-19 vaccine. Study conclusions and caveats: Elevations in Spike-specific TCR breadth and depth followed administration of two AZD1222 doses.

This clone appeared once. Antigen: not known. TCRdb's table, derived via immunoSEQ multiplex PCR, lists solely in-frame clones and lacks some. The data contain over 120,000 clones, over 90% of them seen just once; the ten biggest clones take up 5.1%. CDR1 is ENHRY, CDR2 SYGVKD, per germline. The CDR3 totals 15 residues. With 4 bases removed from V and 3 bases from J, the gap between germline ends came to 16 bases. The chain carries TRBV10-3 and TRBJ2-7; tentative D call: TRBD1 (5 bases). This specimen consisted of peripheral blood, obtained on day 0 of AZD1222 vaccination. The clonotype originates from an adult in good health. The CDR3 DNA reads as TGTGCCATCAGTGGACAGTATCCCACGGACTACGAGCAGTACTTC. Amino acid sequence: CAISGQYPTDYEQYF.